This T cell receptor beta chain was retrieved from a study of cytomegalovirus exposure and HLA in healthy donors (dated by TCRdb to the late 2010s). Background for the entire study: According to an earlier analysis of 550 to 750 of the donors, some 180 million T cells yielded over 90 million unique TCR beta sequences and 250 to 350 Gb of sequence data. An early release that covered roughly 600 HLA-typed donors contained approximately 290 gigabases of sequencing data and 65 million to 100 million unique TCR sequences. Of the roughly 400 genotyped donors, 75% to 85% were placed in the genetic ancestry cluster associated with self-reported Caucasian donors. The study was designed to test whether signatures of past pathogen exposure could be identified by cataloging public T cell receptors. The T cell repertoires of about 700 subjects were profiled by immunosequencing and related to cytomegalovirus serostatus. In addition to the first cohort of approximately 670 subjects, a separate validation cohort of some 120 different subjects was used. The study combined high-throughput TCR immunosequencing, statistical association of individual TCRs with disease status, and machine learning to predict cytomegalovirus infection status. A later analysis re-examined previously published TCR beta repertoires from over 500 donors and added high-resolution HLA genotyping to investigate patterns of TCR occurrence. Rather than drawing on any new phenotypic data, the later analysis identified candidate immune exposures from TCR beta sequences and the way those sequences occurred across donors. In an earlier analysis of roughly 600 of the donors, high-throughput TCR beta sequencing was used to judge whether each TCR beta V gene segment behaved as functional or pseudogenic. Alongside the repertoire data, information on donor age, sex, ethnicity and CMV serostatus was compiled. A later genetic analysis used genome-wide SNP genotypes for about 60% of the roughly 700 donors, treating that subset as a discovery cohort. Every discovery cohort repertoire had been produced on one sequencing platform. Both class I and class II loci were covered by HLA typing, at four-digit resolution. The number of donors typed differed by locus, with roughly 620-630 for A, B, C, DRB1 and DQB1, roughly 520 for DQA1, 606 for DPA1, and 450 to 480 for DPB1. A handful of DR-DQ haplotypes were handled as single units for association and clustering because linkage in the cohort was strong. Across approximately 400 genotyped donors of the cohort, an average of approximately 200,000 unique TCR beta nucleotide sequences per donor were sequenced, and 15% to 20% of those sequences were non-productive. Points the paper makes about the study in general: A later analysis associated about 17,000 TCR beta sequences with specific HLA alleles at a false discovery rate of 0.05. Only TCR beta chains were sequenced in this cohort, and the absence of alpha or paired-chain data limited detectable features. When HLA alleles, especially DR and DQ, strongly co-occurred, attributing TCR associations to individual alleles was difficult. A later analysis found that HLA-associated TCR beta chains were more clonally expanded and had lower generation probabilities than equally common non-associated chains. Cytomegalovirus status was reported to be diagnosed by the classifier with high specificity and sensitivity in both the original and validation cohorts. Linkage disequilibrium might explain the correlated functional status among segregating V segments, but an unknown experimental factor could not be ruled out. In a later analysis, the rate of TCR association differed among HLA loci, with DRB1 alleles having the most associated TCRs and HLA-C alleles having the fewest. Three of the identified cytomegalovirus-associated TCR beta chains were confirmed in vitro to be specific for cytomegalovirus antigens. For the cohort, immune exposure information was limited to CMV serostatus. Most CMV-associated TCR beta chains appeared to be HLA-restricted in a later analysis, and the HLA associations seemed to be driven largely by CMV exposure. Sequencing depth was assumed to be roughly uniform across donors in the presence/absence analyses, though that assumption may not hold. The authors suggested that the approach could potentially be generalized to other disease states and immunological phenotypes. Because counts were too low, approximately 18 rarely observed V segments, including chromosome 9 orphons, were excluded from the earlier analysis of fewer than 650 of the donors. According to a later genetic analysis, donors in an Asian-associated ancestry cluster had fewer N-insertions in productive TCRs than the approximately 630-donor mean. A further reported finding was that TCR beta sequences accurately predicted the HLA-A and HLA-B alleles for most subjects in the first cohort. In a later analysis, several top co-occurrence clusters were reported to appear linked to parvovirus B19, influenza, CMV and Epstein-Barr virus. Broadly in line with IMGT annotations, most TCR beta V segments showed up in productive rearrangements about 87% or about 30% of the time in an earlier analysis of under 700 of the donors. The study listed over 150 TCR beta chains as associated with cytomegalovirus. An association between a missense DCLRE1C variant and V-gene and J-gene trimming of TCR beta chains was found in a later genetic analysis and replicated in an independent cohort. While some public TCRs were present in many individuals, most TCR sequences turned up only very rarely across donors. A cluster of highly shared sequence variants was judged likely to be a technical artifact of the sequencing pipeline. Because HLA typing was missing for some donors at each locus, association tests included only the typed subset.

The library was made by the immunoSEQ multiplex PCR assay. For the multiplex PCR, a mixture combining 60 forward primers for TCR Vbeta segments and 13 reverse primers for TCR Jbeta segments was used. The CDR3 region of rearranged TCR beta genes was amplified from genomic DNA by a multiplex PCR assay. The amplified TCR beta libraries were sequenced on the Illumina HiSeq System as 87-base-pair reads. Processing in the source paper ran as follows. In a later analysis, tens of millions of unique TCR beta chains were counted across the 500 to 850 repertoires, and roughly 10 million of these chains were shared by at least two donors. Raw reads were error-corrected and collapsed into unique sequences by a nearest-neighbor algorithm in which closely related sequences were merged to remove PCR and sequencing errors. CDR3 sequences were aligned to IMGT reference sequences to assign V, D and J gene segments. For a sequence to be retained, at least a six-nucleotide match to both a V gene segment and a J gene segment was required. A rearrangement was called productive if the CDR3 had no stop codons and remained in frame with V and J, and every other rearrangement was called non-productive. CDR3 was defined by IMGT convention, running from the second conserved V-encoded cysteine to the conserved J-encoded phenylalanine. In an earlier analysis of more than 550 of the donors, sequences lacking an unambiguous match to a single V gene segment were excluded. In an earlier analysis of approximately 590 of the donors, V segments were called functional above 56.7% productive rearrangements and were called segregating when the between-donor standard deviation exceeded 5%. A statistical classification framework was developed to diagnose cytomegalovirus status using the catalog of TCR beta chain sequences. A later analysis assigned V and J genes by comparing TCR nucleotide sequences with IMGT/GENE-DB human TR gene sequences. Using the TCRdist pipeline, a later analysis assigned CDR3 sequences along with most-parsimonious VDJ recombination scenarios. In a later analysis, each TCR beta chain was defined by its CDR3 amino acid sequence together with its V-gene family, and reads without a unique V-gene family were excluded. A later analysis removed 592 highly shared, low-generation-probability nucleotide sequences to deal with suspected cross-contamination and a sequencing artifact. In a later analysis, a clonal expansion index for each public chain was calculated from normalized within-repertoire ranks of inferred template counts. In a later analysis, generation probabilities were computed with a VDJ recombination model fitted to out-of-frame rearrangements, and the resulting probabilities were checked against IGoR. In a later analysis, hypergeometric tests were used to score TCR-TCR, TCR-HLA and TCR-CMV co-occurrence, with a repertoire-size bias correction applied to TCR pairs. In a later analysis, false discovery rates were estimated by permuting HLA or CMV assignments 20 times. A later analysis grouped co-occurring TCRs with DBSCAN, adding TCRdist sequence similarity when clustering within HLA-allele-positive subsets. Co-occurrence clustering excluded repertoires with fewer than 30,000 or more than 120,000 public chains, plus five with anomalous nucleotide sharing. TCRdb carries this immuneACCESS record with in-frame sequences only. Its versions omit some clonotypes, under half of them owing to an unresolved V gene in the studies checked, with the rest unexplained. That table is the source of V, J and clone size, and D and trimming were worked out from the DNA. Present in this sample are around 91,000 clones, 64% of which were seen just once. The top ten clonotypes cover 3.2% of the sample.

This clone was counted only a few times. Its antigen target is currently unknown. No much larger clone exists at a distance of one base, and base qualities are not known. The cohort was made up of hundreds of healthy bone marrow donors. Cohort members were all nominally healthy when sampled, although unrecorded immune exposures were likely present. The donor tested CMV seronegative and was one of the 352 seronegative cohort members. Each donor provided a peripheral blood sample, and peripheral blood mononuclear cells were used for TCR beta sequencing. Genomic DNA extraction from the blood cell samples was performed with the Qiagen DNeasy Blood Extraction Kit. This TCR came from a man between 60 and 70 years old in good health and CMV-seronegative. Sequencing was performed on PBMCs.

Here the CDR3 is given as CASSFRDRSELFF. The DNA sequence is given as TGTGCCAGCAGCTTCAGGGACAGGTCCGAGCTGTTTTTT. The chain joins TRBV6-1 to TRBJ2-2, and 8 bases in between align with TRBD1. CDR1 is given as MNHNS and CDR2 as SASEGT, both from the germline V gene. From the cysteine through the phenylalanine, the CDR3 covers 13 amino acids. Only the CDR3 part of the read is kept: 39 bases, read in frame from the first base. Ends trimmed: V by 6 bases, J by 11 bases; bases unmatched to a gene: 8.